These T cell receptor beta chains were read from a single sample in a study of cytomegalovirus exposure and HLA in healthy donors. Data came from immunoSEQ multiplex PCR; TCRdb stores just in-frame clones and leaves some out. The sample yields around 150,000 clones, roughly 80% seen once. The specimen was PBMCs. All receptors derive from a man aged 18 to 29 in good health and CMV-seropositive. CDR3s leave out the opening cysteine and the closing phenylalanine or tryptophan. The D gene is left open where the match is weak.

d_call,j_call,v_call,cdr3_aa
TRBD2,TRBJ2-7,TRBV2,ASSAGTSGRHEQY
NA,TRBJ2-1,TRBV6-5,ASSPRSDEQF
NA,TRBJ2-5,TRBV20-1,SARQSETQY
NA,TRBJ1-1,TRBV4-1,ASSPRGEGLNTEAF
TRBD1,TRBJ1-2,TRBV28,ASSPSPGTGGTGGYT
TRBD2,TRBJ2-7,TRBV19,ASSKAGDPYEQY
NA,TRBJ1-2,TRBV12-2,ASRLQAGTNPYGYT
NA,TRBJ2-7,TRBV4-2,ASSQANGGRGPYEQY
NA,TRBJ2-7,TRBV19,ASSMGGRRSSYEQY
NA,TRBJ2-3,TRBV7-2,ASSLARGSTDTQY
NA,TRBJ2-5,TRBV4-1,ASSLLVGTQETQY
TRBD2,TRBJ2-7,TRBV13,ASSLLEREHDEQY
NA,TRBJ1-2,TRBV2,ASSVKGHDFNYGYT
TRBD2,TRBJ2-1,TRBV18,ASSGGSSYNEQF
NA,TRBJ2-7,TRBV5-6,ASSIGGDFYEQY
NA,TRBJ2-1,TRBV13,ASSPSVNEQF
TRBD1,TRBJ1-2,TRBV6-4,ASDRERSNYGYT
TRBD1,TRBJ2-7,TRBV15,ATSRGTTGVEQY
NA,TRBJ2-7,TRBV14,ASSLARLEQY
TRBD2,TRBJ2-3,TRBV13,ASSQRQGRLAGGVRTQY
TRBD2,TRBJ2-7,TRBV7-9,ASSSPGGSEQY
NA,TRBJ2-2,TRBV6-4,ASSAANTGELF
NA,TRBJ1-4,TRBV11-2,ASSATGSNEKLF
TRBD2,TRBJ2-5,TRBV6-1,ASKPSGRETQY
TRBD2,TRBJ2-1,TRBV4-2,ASSQDMGRDSGMNVF
TRBD1,TRBJ1-5,TRBV19,ASRDRGNQPQH
NA,TRBJ2-7,TRBV10-3,AISDRRGPRYEQY
TRBD2,TRBJ2-7,TRBV5-1,ASSLGWTSGDYEQY
NA,TRBJ1-3,TRBV18,ASSPGGPSGNTIY
NA,TRBJ2-3,TRBV7-2,ASSLPDTQY
TRBD2,TRBJ2-3,TRBV7-3,ASSPQTSGRATDTQY
TRBD1,TRBJ1-2,TRBV5-1,ASSSTGTGSGYGYT
TRBD1,TRBJ1-1,TRBV6-1,ASSGQGRGTEAF
NA,TRBJ2-1,TRBV4-2,ASSQGEVGGNEQF
TRBD1,TRBJ1-4,TRBV28,ASSILRDRNEKLF
NA,TRBJ2-3,TRBV30,ALTWGGVSRDTQY
NA,TRBJ1-2,TRBV6-1,ASSDWTYYGYT
NA,TRBJ1-5,TRBV18,ASSPGRGEQPQH
NA,TRBJ1-4,TRBV14,ASSQEAFEKLF
NA,TRBJ1-3,TRBV5-5,ASSLVRNTIY
NA,TRBJ1-4,TRBV25-1,ASGPYEKLF
NA,TRBJ2-3,TRBV4-2,ASSQEIKVAEQY
NA,TRBJ2-6,TRBV10-2,ASSRGGSGANVLT
TRBD2,TRBJ2-3,TRBV9,ASSPGLADPDTQY
NA,TRBJ1-4,TRBV2,ASSDSFGRENEKLF
NA,TRBJ2-5,TRBV7-9,ASSLSSGGQETQY
TRBD1,TRBJ2-5,TRBV6-5,ASSRTGGWRETQY
NA,TRBJ1-3,TRBV7-9,AIGGESSGNTIY